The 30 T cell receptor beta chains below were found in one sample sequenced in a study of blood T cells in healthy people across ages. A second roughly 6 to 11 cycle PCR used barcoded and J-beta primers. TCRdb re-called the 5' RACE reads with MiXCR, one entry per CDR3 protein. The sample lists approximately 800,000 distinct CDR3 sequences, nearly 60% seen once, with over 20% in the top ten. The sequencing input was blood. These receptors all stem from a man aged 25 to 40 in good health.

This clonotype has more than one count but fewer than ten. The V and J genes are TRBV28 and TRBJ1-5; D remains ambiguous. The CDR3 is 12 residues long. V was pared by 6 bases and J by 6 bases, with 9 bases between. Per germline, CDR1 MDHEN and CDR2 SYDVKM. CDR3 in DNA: TGTGCCAGCAGCCAGGACCCTCAGCCCCAGCATTTT. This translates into CASSQDPQPQHF. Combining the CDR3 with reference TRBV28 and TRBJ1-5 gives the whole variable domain DVKVTQSSRYLVKRTGEKVFLECVQDMDHENMFWYRQDPGLGLRLIYFSYDVKMKEKGDIPEGYSVSREKKERFSLILESASTNQTSMYLCASSQDPQPQHFGDGTRLSIL.

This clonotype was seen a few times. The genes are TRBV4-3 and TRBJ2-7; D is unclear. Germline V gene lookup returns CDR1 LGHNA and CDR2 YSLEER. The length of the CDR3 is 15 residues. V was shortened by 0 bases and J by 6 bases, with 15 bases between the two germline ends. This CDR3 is CASSQDHVRLGEQYF. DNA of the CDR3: TGCGCCAGCAGCCAAGACCACGTAAGGTTAGGCGAGCAGTACTTC.

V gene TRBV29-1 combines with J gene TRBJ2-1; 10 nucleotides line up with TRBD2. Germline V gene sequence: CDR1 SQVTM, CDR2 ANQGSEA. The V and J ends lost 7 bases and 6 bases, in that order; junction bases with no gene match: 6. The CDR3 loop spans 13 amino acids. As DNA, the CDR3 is TGCAGCGCTGGACTAGCGGTAGCCAATGAGCAGTTCTTC. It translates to CSAGLAVANEQFF.

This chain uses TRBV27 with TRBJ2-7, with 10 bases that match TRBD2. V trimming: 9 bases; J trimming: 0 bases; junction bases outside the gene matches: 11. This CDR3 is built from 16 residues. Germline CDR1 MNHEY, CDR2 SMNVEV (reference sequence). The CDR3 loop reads CARAPSGLAASYEQYF. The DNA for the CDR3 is TGTGCCAGGGCACCCTCAGGACTAGCGGCCTCCTACGAGCAGTACTTC.

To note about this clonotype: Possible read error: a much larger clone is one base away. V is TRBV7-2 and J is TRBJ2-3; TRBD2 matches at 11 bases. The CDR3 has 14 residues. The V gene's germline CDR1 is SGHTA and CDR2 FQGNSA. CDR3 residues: CASTLAGGPDTQYF. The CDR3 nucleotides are TGTGCCAGCACCTTAGCGGGGGGGCCAGATACGCAGTATTTT.

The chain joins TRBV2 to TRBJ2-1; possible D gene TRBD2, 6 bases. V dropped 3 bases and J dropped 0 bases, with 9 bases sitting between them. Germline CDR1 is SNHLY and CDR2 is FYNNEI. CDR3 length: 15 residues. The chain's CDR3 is CASSERRDSYNEQFF. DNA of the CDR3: TGTGCCAGCAGTGAGAGGCGGGACTCCTACAATGAGCAGTTCTTC.

Here the CDR3 reads CSARELSALADTQYF. In DNA form, the CDR3 reads TGCAGTGCTAGGGAGCTGAGTGCTTTGGCGGATACGCAGTATTTT. The V gene is TRBV20-1, the J gene TRBJ2-3; D unresolved. Between the trimmed V and J ends, which lost 3 bases and 6 bases, there was a span of 19 bases. The germline V gene encodes CDR1 DFQATT and CDR2 SNEGSKA (reference sequence). CDR3 length equals 15 residues.

CDR3 protein: CASSLLQGVYEQYF. The DNA for the CDR3 is TGTGCCAGCAGCTTATTACAGGGGGTCTACGAGCAGTACTTC. V and J are TRBV7-2 and TRBJ2-7; 8 bases align to TRBD1. This CDR3 has 14 residues. Germline V gene sequence: CDR1 SGHTA, CDR2 FQGNSA. The V gene end was trimmed by 2 bases and the J gene end by 3 bases; junction bases not matched to a gene: 3.

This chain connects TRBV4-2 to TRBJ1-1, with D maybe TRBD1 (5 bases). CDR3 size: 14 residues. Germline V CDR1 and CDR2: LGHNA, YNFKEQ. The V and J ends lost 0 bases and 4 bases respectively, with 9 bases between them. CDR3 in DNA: TGTGCCAGCAGCCAAGAATTCCAGGGCACTGAAGCTTTCTTT. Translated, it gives CASSQEFQGTEAFF.

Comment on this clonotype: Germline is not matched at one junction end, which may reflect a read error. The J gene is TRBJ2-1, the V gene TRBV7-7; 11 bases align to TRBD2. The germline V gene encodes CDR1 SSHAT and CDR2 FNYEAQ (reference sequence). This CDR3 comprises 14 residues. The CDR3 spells CASSQTSGSCEQFF. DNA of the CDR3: TGTGCTAGCAGCCAAACTAGCGGGAGTTGTGAGCAGTTCTTC.

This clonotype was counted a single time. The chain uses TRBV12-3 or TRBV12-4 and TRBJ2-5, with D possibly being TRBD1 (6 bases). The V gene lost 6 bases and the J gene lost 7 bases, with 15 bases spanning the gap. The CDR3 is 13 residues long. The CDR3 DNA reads TGTGCCAGCAGCCGATCGACAGGAGGGACCCAGTACTTC. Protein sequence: CASSRSTGGTQYF.

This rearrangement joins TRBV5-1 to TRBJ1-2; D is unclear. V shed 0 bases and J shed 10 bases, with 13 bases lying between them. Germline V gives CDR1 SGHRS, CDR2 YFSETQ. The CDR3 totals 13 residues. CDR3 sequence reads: CASSLVGRSAYTF. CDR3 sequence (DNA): TGCGCCAGCAGCTTGGTGGGCCGATCCGCCTACACCTTC.

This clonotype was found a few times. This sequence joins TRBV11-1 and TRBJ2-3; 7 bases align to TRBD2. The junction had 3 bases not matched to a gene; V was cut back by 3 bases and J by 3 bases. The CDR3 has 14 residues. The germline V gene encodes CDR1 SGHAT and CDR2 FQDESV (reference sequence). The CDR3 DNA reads TGTGCCAGCAGCTTGAGCGGGGCGACAGATACGCAGTATTTT. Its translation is CASSLSGATDTQYF.

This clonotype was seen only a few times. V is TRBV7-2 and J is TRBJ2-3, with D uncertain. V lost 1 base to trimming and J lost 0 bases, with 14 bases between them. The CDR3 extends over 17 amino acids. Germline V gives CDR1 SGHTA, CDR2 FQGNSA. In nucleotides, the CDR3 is TGTGCCAGCAGCTTAGGCCCCCGCGCACCTAGCACAGATACGCAGTATTTT. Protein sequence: CASSLGPRAPSTDTQYF.

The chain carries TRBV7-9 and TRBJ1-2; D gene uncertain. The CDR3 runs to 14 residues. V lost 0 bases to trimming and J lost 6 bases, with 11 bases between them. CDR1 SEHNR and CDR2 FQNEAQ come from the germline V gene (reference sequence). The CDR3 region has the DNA TGTGCCAGCAGCTTAGCTTTCCCGGTGGATGGCTACACCTTC. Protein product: CASSLAFPVDGYTF.

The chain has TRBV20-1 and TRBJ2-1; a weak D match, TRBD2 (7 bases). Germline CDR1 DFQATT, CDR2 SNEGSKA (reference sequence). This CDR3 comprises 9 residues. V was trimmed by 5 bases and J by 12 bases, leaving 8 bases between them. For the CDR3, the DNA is TGCAGTGCTCGGGGGGCGCAGTTCTTC. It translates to CSARGAQFF.

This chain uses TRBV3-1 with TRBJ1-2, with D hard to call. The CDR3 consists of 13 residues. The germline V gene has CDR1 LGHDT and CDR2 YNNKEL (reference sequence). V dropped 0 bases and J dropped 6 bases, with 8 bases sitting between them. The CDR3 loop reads CASSQESPHGYTF. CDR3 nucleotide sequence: TGTGCCAGCAGCCAAGAGTCGCCCCATGGCTACACCTTC.

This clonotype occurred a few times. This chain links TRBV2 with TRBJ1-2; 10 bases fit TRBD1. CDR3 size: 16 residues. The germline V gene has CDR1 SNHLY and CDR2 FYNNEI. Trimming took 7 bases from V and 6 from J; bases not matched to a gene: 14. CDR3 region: CASIHPGTGVFDGYTF. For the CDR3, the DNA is TGTGCCAGCATTCATCCCGGGACAGGGGTCTTCGATGGCTACACCTTC.

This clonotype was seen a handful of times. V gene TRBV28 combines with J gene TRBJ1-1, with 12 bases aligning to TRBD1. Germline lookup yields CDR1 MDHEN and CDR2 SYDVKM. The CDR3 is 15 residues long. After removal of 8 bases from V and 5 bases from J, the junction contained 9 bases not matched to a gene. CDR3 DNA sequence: TGTGCCAGCCCCGGGACAGGGGGCGAGGGTACTGAAGCTTTCTTT. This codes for CASPGTGGEGTEAFF.

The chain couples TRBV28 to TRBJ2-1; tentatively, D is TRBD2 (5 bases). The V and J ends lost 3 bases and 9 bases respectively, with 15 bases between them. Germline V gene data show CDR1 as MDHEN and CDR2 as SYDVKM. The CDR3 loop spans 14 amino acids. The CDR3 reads CASSLIKPAGEQFF. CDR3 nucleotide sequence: TGTGCCAGCAGTTTGATCAAGCCCGCGGGTGAGCAGTTCTTC.

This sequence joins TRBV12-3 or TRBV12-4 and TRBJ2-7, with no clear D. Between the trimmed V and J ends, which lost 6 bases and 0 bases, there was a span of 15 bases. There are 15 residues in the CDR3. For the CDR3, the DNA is TGTGCCAGCAGCAAAGGCGCGGAGAGCTCCTACGAGCAGTACTTC. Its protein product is CASSKGAESSYEQYF.

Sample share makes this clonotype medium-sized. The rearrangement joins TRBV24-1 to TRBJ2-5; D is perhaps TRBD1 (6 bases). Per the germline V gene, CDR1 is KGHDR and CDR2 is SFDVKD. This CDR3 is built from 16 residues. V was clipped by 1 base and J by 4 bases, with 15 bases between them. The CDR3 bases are TGTGCCACCAGTGATTTTCGAACAGGGAATGTAGAGACCCAGTACTTC. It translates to CATSDFRTGNVETQYF.

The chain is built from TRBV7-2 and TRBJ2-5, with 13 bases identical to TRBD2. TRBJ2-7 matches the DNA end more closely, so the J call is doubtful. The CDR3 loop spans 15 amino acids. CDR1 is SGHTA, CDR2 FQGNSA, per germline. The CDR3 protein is CASSRTSGGLYEQYF. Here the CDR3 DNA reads TGTGCCAGCAGTAGGACTAGCGGGGGCCTCTACGAGCAGTACTTC.

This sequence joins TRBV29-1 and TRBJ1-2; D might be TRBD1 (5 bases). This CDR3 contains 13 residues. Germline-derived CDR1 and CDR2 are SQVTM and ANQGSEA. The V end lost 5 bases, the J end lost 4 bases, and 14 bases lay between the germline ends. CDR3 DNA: TGCAGCGTTCCAGCGGGGCAAGTCTATGGCTACACCTTC. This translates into CSVPAGQVYGYTF.

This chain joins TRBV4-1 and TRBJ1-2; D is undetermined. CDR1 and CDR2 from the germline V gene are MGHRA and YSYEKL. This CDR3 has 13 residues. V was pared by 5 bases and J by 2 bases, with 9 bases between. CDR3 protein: CASSEGDNYGYTF. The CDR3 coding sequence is TGCGCCAGCAGCGAAGGAGACAACTATGGCTACACCTTC.

In DNA, the CDR3 is TGTGCCAGCAGCTTAACTCCAGGGGGGGCGCCCAATGAGCAGTACTTC. Translating it yields CASSLTPGGAPNEQYF. The chain carries TRBV3-1 and TRBJ2-1; D possibly matches TRBD1 or TRBD2 (7 bases each). Judging by the DNA end, TRBJ2-7 fits better; the J call may be wrong. CDR1 and CDR2 from the germline V gene are LGHDT and YNNKEL (reference sequence). The CDR3 is made up of 16 amino acids.

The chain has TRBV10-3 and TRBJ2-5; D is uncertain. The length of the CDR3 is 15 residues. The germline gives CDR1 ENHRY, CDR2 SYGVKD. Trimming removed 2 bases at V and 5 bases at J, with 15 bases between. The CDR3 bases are TGTGCCATCAGTGAGCCGTTCGGTCAGAGGGAGACCCAGTACTTC. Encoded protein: CAISEPFGQRETQYF.

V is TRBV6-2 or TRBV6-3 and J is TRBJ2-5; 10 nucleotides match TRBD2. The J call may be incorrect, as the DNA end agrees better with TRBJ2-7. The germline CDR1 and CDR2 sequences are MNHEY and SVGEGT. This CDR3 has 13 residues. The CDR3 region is CASNGLAAYEQYF. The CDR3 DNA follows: TGTGCCAGCAACGGACTAGCGGCCTACGAGCAGTACTTC.

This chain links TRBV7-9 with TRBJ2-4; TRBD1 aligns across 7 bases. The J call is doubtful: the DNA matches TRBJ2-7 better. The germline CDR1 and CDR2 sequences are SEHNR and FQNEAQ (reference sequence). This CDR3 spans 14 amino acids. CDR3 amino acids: CASSFAGQADEQYF. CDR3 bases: TGTGCCAGCAGCTTCGCAGGACAGGCGGACGAGCAGTACTTC.

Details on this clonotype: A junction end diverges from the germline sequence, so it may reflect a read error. CDR3 loop: CSSGRTSGGAGPYNEQYF. The CDR3 region has the DNA TGCTCCAGCGGACGGACTAGCGGGGGGGCTGGGCCCTACAATGAGCAGTACTTC. The chain uses TRBV5-1 and TRBJ2-5, with 15 bases aligning to TRBD2. Germline CDR1 and CDR2: SGHRS and YFSETQ. The CDR3 runs 18 residues.